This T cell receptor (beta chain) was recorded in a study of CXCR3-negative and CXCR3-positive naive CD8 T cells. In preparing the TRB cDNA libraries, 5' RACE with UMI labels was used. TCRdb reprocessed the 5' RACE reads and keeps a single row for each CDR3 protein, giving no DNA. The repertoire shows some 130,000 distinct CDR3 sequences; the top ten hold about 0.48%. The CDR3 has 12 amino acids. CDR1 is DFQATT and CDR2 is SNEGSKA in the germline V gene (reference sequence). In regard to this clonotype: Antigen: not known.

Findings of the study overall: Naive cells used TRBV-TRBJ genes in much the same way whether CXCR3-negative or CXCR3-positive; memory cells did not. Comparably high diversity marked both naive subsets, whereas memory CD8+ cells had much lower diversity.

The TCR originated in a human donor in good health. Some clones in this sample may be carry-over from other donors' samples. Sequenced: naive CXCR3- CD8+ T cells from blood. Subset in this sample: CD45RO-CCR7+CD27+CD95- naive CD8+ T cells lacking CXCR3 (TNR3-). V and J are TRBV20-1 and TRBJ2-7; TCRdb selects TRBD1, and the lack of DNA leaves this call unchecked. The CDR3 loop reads CSARDGGYEQYF.